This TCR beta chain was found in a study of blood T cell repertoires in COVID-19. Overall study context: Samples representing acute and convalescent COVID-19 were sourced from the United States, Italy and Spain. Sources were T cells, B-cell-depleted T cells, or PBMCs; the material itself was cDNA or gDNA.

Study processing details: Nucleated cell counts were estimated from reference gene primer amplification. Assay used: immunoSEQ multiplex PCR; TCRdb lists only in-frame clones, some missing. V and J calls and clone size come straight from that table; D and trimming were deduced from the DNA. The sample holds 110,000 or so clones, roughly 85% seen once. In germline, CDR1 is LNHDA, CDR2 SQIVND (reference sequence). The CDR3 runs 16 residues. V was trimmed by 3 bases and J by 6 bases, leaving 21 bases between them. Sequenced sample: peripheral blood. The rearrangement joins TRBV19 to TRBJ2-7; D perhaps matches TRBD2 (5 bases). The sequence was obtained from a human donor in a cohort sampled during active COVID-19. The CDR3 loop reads CASSMFQAARGSEQYF. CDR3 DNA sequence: TGTGCCAGTAGTATGTTTCAGGCGGCCCGAGGGAGCGAGCAGTACTTC.